Only a few counts were recorded for the clone carrying this T cell receptor (beta chain). The data derive from a study of response to subunit inactivated influenza vaccine. TCRdb re-analysed the RT-PCR reads in MiXCR, keeping a single row per CDR3 protein. Here the sample spans some 500,000 distinct CDR3 sequences, roughly 23% being singletons. The CDR3 contains 15 residues. Germline V CDR1 and CDR2: LGHNA, YNFKEQ. Trimming took 1 base from V and 1 from J, leaving 8 bases between them. The sample here was CD4+ T cells sorted from PBMCs, taken 4 to 6 days after vaccination. V is TRBV4-2 and J is TRBJ2-1; TRBD1 might be the D (6 bases). The origin of this receptor is a man in his fifties or sixties who received an inactivated influenza vaccine. Here the CDR3 reads CASSQAGQSYNEQFF. DNA of the CDR3: TGTGCCAGCAGCCAAGCAGGACAGTCCTACAATGAGCAGTTCTTC.